This T cell receptor beta chain derives from a study of vaccination and CD4 T cells after COVID-19. Across the whole study: In culture, cells were exposed to overlapping spike peptides from SARS-CoV-2, HCoV-NL63, HCoV-OC43 and HCoV-229E. Control cultures used a CEFX viral epitope pool, an HIV-1 Nef peptide pool, or no peptide. Findings of the study overall: Convalescent patients gained a median about 85% of their reactive clones only post-vaccination.

Treatment of the sample: approximately nine-day PBMC culture with coronavirus spike peptide pools or control peptides (ViraFEST assay). With peptide pools, ViraFEST first expanded antigen-specific T cells and afterwards sequenced their TCRs. V dropped 6 bases and J dropped 0 bases, with 9 bases sitting between them. From germline, CDR1 is DFQATT and CDR2 SNEGSKA (reference sequence). CDR3 length: 13 residues. On this clonotype: Its antigen remains unknown.

The assay that was used to sequence DNA from cultured CD4+ T cells was the Oncomine TCR Beta short-read assay. TCRdb reanalysed the PCR reads using MiXCR and keeps one entry per CDR3 protein. The sample holds roughly 18,000 distinct CDR3 sequences, roughly 60% seen once. Material for sequencing was CD4+ T cells from blood, cultured in vitro. The clonotype originates from a human donor who had recovered from COVID-19. The gene calls are TRBV20-1 and TRBJ1-3; D uncertain. The DNA for the CDR3 is TGCAGTGCGAAGAGAGTCTCTGGAAACACCATATATTTT. Its translation: CSAKRVSGNTIYF.